This TCR beta chain comes out of a study of T-cell reconstitution after alpha-beta-depleted transplantation in children. This sample's TCRbeta library carried unique molecular identifier barcodes. MiXCR was run by TCRdb on the PCR reads, yielding one entry per CDR3 protein. Of roughly 500,000 distinct CDR3 sequences listed, about 30% were seen once; the top ten hold 2% to 2.5%. With 4 bases clipped from V and 2 bases from J, the junction kept 2 bases outside the gene matches. CDR3 length equals 14 residues. Germline assignment: CDR1 KGHSH and CDR2 LQKENI. This TCR was recovered from a human donor who donated a stem cell graft to a child with aplastic anemia. This chain connects TRBV18 to TRBJ1-5, with 7 bases matching TRBD1. The sequenced sample was PBMCs from the stem cell graft donor, obtained from the stem cell graft. CDR3 sequence: CASSRDSGNQPQHF. CDR3 in DNA: TGTGCCAGCTCACGGGACAGCGGCAATCAGCCCCAGCATTTT.